Listed here are 10 T cell receptor beta chains from one sample, sequenced in a study of CD4 T cells in relation to SARS-CoV-2 and coronaviruses. Assay used: immunoSEQ multiplex PCR; TCRdb lists only in-frame clones, some missing. Found here are about 38,000 clones, around 89% of them singletons; the top ten hold roughly a tenth. Material: memory CD4+ T cells from PBMCs. Receptors were obtained from an adult with COVID-19.

This chain connects TRBV10-3 to TRBJ2-3, with no clear D. This CDR3 spans 16 amino acids. Germline V gene data show CDR1 as ENHRY and CDR2 as SYGVKD. Deletions cut 3 bases from V and 0 bases from J, with 13 bases between. DNA for the CDR3: TGTGCCATCAGTGACATTGCGAGACCTAGCACAGATACGCAGTATTTT. Encoded protein: CAISDIARPSTDTQYF.

As DNA, the CDR3 is TGTGCCAGCAGTCAGACAGGAAATCAGCCCCAGCATTTT. It specifies CASSQTGNQPQHF. The chain carries TRBV2 and TRBJ1-5; tentatively, D is TRBD1 (6 bases). CDR1 is SNHLY, CDR2 FYNNEI, per germline. The CDR3 length is 13 residues. Trimming left V 5 bases short and J 4 bases short, with 9 bases between.

This chain joins TRBV28 and TRBJ2-7; TRBD2 matches 8 bases. The V gene end was trimmed by 8 bases and the J gene end by 2 bases; junction bases not matched to a gene: 20. The CDR3 runs to 18 residues. CDR1 is MDHEN and CDR2 is SYDVKM in the germline V gene. The CDR3 spells CASQPLRGGSQAPYEQYF. The DNA for the CDR3 is TGTGCCAGCCAACCTCTTCGCGGGGGGTCCCAAGCCCCCTACGAGCAGTACTTC.

The chain employs TRBV7-2 and TRBJ2-7; D possibly matches TRBD1 or TRBD2 (5 bases each). V was cut by 1 base and J by 0 bases, with 13 bases left in between. The CDR3 length is 16 residues. Germline V gene sequence: CDR1 SGHTA, CDR2 FQGNSA. Written as DNA, the CDR3 is TGTGCCAGCAGCTTAGGAGCCGGGGCGAACTCCTACGAGCAGTACTTC. Translation gives CASSLGAGANSYEQYF.

The rearrangement joins TRBV6-1 to TRBJ1-2, with D tentatively TRBD1 (5 bases). V was cut by 3 bases and J by 4 bases, with 12 bases left in between. The CDR3 is 14 residues long. The germline gives CDR1 MNHNS, CDR2 SASEGT. CDR3 loop: CASSESQGSYGYTF. The CDR3 nucleotides read TGTGCCAGCAGTGAGAGTCAGGGAAGCTATGGCTACACCTTC.

This chain links TRBV4-3 with TRBJ1-1; TRBD1 might be the D (6 bases). Germline CDR1 is LGHNA and CDR2 is YSLEER. This CDR3 is built from 15 residues. Trimming shortened V by 0 bases and J by 10 bases, and 18 bases separated the two germline ends. The DNA for the CDR3 is TGCGCCAGCAGCCAAGATATGACAGGACGGGGCTCAGCTTTCTTT. Its translation: CASSQDMTGRGSAFF.

This clone was seen a single time. This rearrangement joins TRBV6-1 to TRBJ2-4, with D unclear. The germline V gene encodes CDR1 MNHNS and CDR2 SASEGT. This CDR3 region has 14 residues. V lost 5 bases and J lost 3, with 11 bases in between. CDR3 sequence (DNA): TGTGCCAGCAGTACGGTAGGGTTCAAAAACATTCAGTACTTC. The encoded protein is CASSTVGFKNIQYF.

The V gene is TRBV19, the J gene TRBJ1-1; 10 bases are shared with TRBD1. V shed 8 bases, J shed 4 bases, and the junction held 7 bases outside the gene matches. Germline V gives CDR1 LNHDA, CDR2 SQIVND (reference sequence). The CDR3 has 14 residues. The CDR3 loop reads CASGGDRGFTEAFF. The CDR3 DNA reads TGTGCCAGTGGTGGGGACAGGGGATTCACTGAAGCTTTCTTT.

The J gene is TRBJ2-2, the V gene TRBV5-6, with TRBD1 identical over 9 bases. V lost 8 bases and J lost 7; bases outside the gene matches: 9. Germline CDR1 reads SGHDT; CDR2 reads YYEEEE. This CDR3 has 14 amino acids. For the CDR3, the DNA is TGTGCCAGTATCAACAGGGGGCAGGGCGGGGAGCTGTTTTTT. It yields the protein CASINRGQGGELFF.

This chain joins TRBV7-9 and TRBJ2-6; unclear D gene. V lost 3 bases and J lost 4, with 4 bases in between. The germline V gene has CDR1 SEHNR and CDR2 FQNEAQ (reference sequence). This CDR3 is 13 amino acids long. CDR3 DNA: TGTGCCAGCAGCTTCGGAGGGGCCAACGTCCTGACTTTC. Protein: CASSFGGANVLTF.